This T cell receptor (beta chain) was profiled in a study of shared clonotypes between healthy human individuals. On the study more broadly: There were three CD4 naive, three CD4 memory, two CD8 naive and one CD8 memory plates per donor.

Study-wide findings and caveats: Sampling involved blood alone; tissue repertoires likely differ. Naive subsets typically showed greater estimated richness than memory subsets.

Deep level was the assay's run setting. Measured with immunoSEQ multiplex PCR; TCRdb has only the in-frame clones, and not every one. The sample yields around 1.9 million clones, around 93% seen once. Germline V gene sequence: CDR1 MNHNS, CDR2 SASEGT. This CDR3 is 15 amino acids long. With V trimmed by 6 bases and J by 7 bases, 5 bases remained unmatched. The sample holds one count of this clone. Antigen: not known. Naive CD8 populations comprised CD45RO-negative cells positively selected for CCR7, excluding terminally differentiated effector memory CD45RA+ cells. Input material: naive CD8+ T cells from PBMCs. The chain uses TRBV6-1 and TRBJ2-3; 15 nucleotides agree with TRBD2. This sequence was found in a man younger than 35 in good health. Some clones in this sample may be carry-over from other donors' samples. The CDR3 DNA reads as TGTGCCAGCAGGGCCGGGACTAGCGGGGGGAATACGCAGTATTTT. This translates into CASRAGTSGGNTQYF.